This is a list of T cell receptor beta chains from one sample in a study of T cell changes during pregnancy in multiple sclerosis. TCRdb's copy holds only in-frame clones and misses some; the assay was immunoSEQ multiplex PCR. The sample holds tens of thousands of clones, roughly nine tenths seen once. The sequencing here drew on CD8+ T cells from peripheral blood mononuclear cells, taken after pregnancy. All receptors come from a female donor with multiple sclerosis, enrolled in a pregnancy study. Both conserved end residues are part of each CDR3. Each record gives: V gene, CDR3 protein.

>TRBV5-6
CASSFLSGYEQYF
>TRBV19
CASSLVGGADEKLFF
>TRBV7-9
CASTSHEQYF
>TRBV2
CASTGLAGTYEQYF
>TRBV10-2
CASRGTGDTEAFF
>TRBV18
CASSDDRGLSTEAFF
>TRBV5-1
CASSSLQGLSYEQYF
>TRBV9
CASSVIGSGTGELFF
>TRBV27
CASSPSWGEEVDTQYF
>TRBV5-8
CASSRGLADTDTQYF
>TRBV5-1
CASSYEGPLDEQYF
>TRBV6-4
CASSDLTAAGPSGEQFF
>TRBV7-2
CASSFGRPHRGNEQFF
>TRBV6-1
CASRGFGLAGYTF
>TRBV5-4
CASSPQTGAIYGYTF
>TRBV27
CASSLAQGGYTEAFF